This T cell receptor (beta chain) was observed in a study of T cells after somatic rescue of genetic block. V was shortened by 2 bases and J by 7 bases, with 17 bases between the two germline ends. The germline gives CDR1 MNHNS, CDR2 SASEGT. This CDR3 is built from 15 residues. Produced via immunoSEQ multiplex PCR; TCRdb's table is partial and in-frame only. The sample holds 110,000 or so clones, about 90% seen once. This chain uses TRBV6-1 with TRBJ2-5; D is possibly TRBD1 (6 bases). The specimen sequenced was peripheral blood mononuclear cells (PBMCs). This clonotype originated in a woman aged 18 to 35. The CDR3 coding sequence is TGTGCCAGCAGTGAACGTCAGGGGAACGTAGGGACCCAGTACTTC. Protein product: CASSERQGNVGTQYF.